One sample yielded the 23 T cell receptor beta chains listed below, sequenced in a study of blood T cells in healthy people across ages. A second PCR, run for about 7 to 11 cycles, used a sample-barcoded 5' primer plus a J-beta primer mix. TCRdb independently ran MiXCR on the 5' RACE reads; one entry per CDR3 protein. Among approximately 1.5 million distinct CDR3 sequences, approximately 39% were seen once, and the ten largest hold about 4%. Sequencing was performed on blood. Receptor source: a woman aged 18-29 years in good health.

Comment on this clonotype: With a much larger clone just one base away, this may be a read error. The J gene is TRBJ2-3, the V gene TRBV7-9; TRBD2 matches 11 bases. Germline assignment: CDR1 SEHNR and CDR2 FQNEAQ (reference sequence). The CDR3 runs to 14 residues. As DNA, the CDR3 is TGTGCCAGCAGCGTAGCGGGAGGGGTAAATACGCAGTATTTT. It encodes CASSVAGGVNTQYF. Based on the CDR3 plus reference TRBV7-9 and TRBJ2-3, the full variable domain is DTGVSQNPRHKITKRGQNVTFRCDPISEHNRLYWYRQTLGQGPEFLTYFQNEAQLEKSRLLSDRFSAERPKGSFSTLEIQRTEQGDSAMYLCASSVAGGVNTQYFGPGTRLTVL.

The chain carries TRBV10-3 and TRBJ2-1; 7 bases match TRBD2. The DNA end is more similar to TRBJ2-7, so the J call may be wrong. Per germline, CDR1 ENHRY and CDR2 SYGVKD. This CDR3 contains 16 residues. CDR3 sequence (DNA): TGTGCCATCAGCGCGACTAGCAGTAGCTCCTACAATGAGCAGTACTTC. Amino acids: CAISATSSSSYNEQYF.

The gene calls are TRBV7-9 and TRBJ2-7; D ambiguous. This CDR3 contains 13 residues. From germline, CDR1 is SEHNR and CDR2 FQNEAQ (reference sequence). V was clipped by 5 bases and J by 3 bases, with 11 bases between them. The CDR3 region is CASSLFGDYEQYF. The CDR3 bases are TGTGCCAGCAGCCTTTTCGGCGACTACGAGCAGTACTTC. The full variable domain, its missing parts supplied by reference TRBV7-9 and TRBJ2-7, is DTGVSQNPRHKITKRGQNVTFRCDPISEHNRLYWYRQTLGQGPEFLTYFQNEAQLEKSRLLSDRFSAERPKGSFSTLEIQRTEQGDSAMYLCASSLFGDYEQYFGPGTRLTVT.

This clonotype showed up just a few times. The chain carries TRBV7-2 and TRBJ2-3; 13 bases are a match to TRBD2. This CDR3 is built from 17 residues. With 5 bases clipped from V and 2 bases from J, the junction kept 7 bases outside the gene matches. Germline lookup yields CDR1 SGHTA and CDR2 FQGNSA. CDR3 in amino acids: CASSPRLAGGTTDTQYF. The CDR3 nucleotides are TGTGCCAGCAGCCCCCGACTAGCGGGGGGCACCACAGATACGCAGTATTTT.

This clonotype was seen more than once but under ten times. The rearrangement uses TRBV6-6 and TRBJ2-7; 10 bases line up with TRBD2. The germline V gene encodes CDR1 MNHNY and CDR2 SVGAGI (reference sequence). V lost 2 bases, J lost 2 bases, and 6 bases stayed unmatched. CDR3 size: 16 residues. CDR3 protein: CASSYLSGRTAYEQYF. CDR3 nucleotides: TGTGCCAGCAGTTACCTTAGCGGGAGGACCGCCTACGAGCAGTACTTC.

The genes are TRBV19 and TRBJ1-5; 7 nucleotides line up with TRBD1. Germline V gives CDR1 LNHDA, CDR2 SQIVND (reference sequence). The CDR3 is 14 amino acids. With 5 bases clipped from V and 7 bases from J, the junction kept 8 bases outside the gene matches. CDR3 nucleotides: TGTGCCAGTAGTTGGGACAGTGGTTCCCAGCCCCAGCATTTT. Translation: CASSWDSGSQPQHF.

The rearrangement joins TRBV5-1 to TRBJ2-1; no reliable D call. The CDR3 spans 14 residues. Germline lookup yields CDR1 SGHRS and CDR2 YFSETQ. V was shortened by 0 bases and J by 7 bases, with 11 bases between the two germline ends. The DNA for the CDR3 is TGCGCCAGCAGCTTGGCCTCTAGAAGGAATGAGCAGTTCTTC. It encodes CASSLASRRNEQFF.

V gene TRBV5-1 combines with J gene TRBJ2-1; 10 nucleotides align to TRBD2. This CDR3 region has 15 residues. V trimming: 3 bases; J trimming: 7 bases; junction bases outside the gene matches: 7. Germline lookup yields CDR1 SGHRS and CDR2 YFSETQ. CDR3: CASSSTSGFGNEQFF. CDR3 DNA sequence: TGCGCCAGCAGCTCGACTAGCGGGTTCGGGAATGAGCAGTTCTTC.

The chain joins TRBV5-1 to TRBJ2-7, with 8 bases identical to TRBD2. The CDR3 covers 15 residues. The junction had 10 bases not matched to a gene; V was cut back by 1 base and J by 7 bases. The germline V gene encodes CDR1 SGHRS and CDR2 YFSETQ. CDR3 in DNA: TGCGCCAGCAGCTTGTTCTGGGGACTAGGGAATGAGCAGTACTTC. Protein product: CASSLFWGLGNEQYF.

The chain couples TRBV6-5 to TRBJ1-1; D might be TRBD1 (6 bases). The germline V gene encodes CDR1 MNHEY and CDR2 SVGAGI. CDR3 length: 16 amino acids. The germline V and J ends were trimmed by 0 bases and 0 bases, with 11 bases remaining between them. The CDR3: CASSYSPGAMNTEAFF. For the CDR3, the DNA is TGTGCCAGCAGTTACTCACCAGGGGCCATGAACACTGAAGCTTTCTTT.

The chain couples TRBV18 to TRBJ2-2, with D possibly called TRBD1 or TRBD2 (5 bases each). The CDR3 is made up of 15 amino acids. The germline V gene has CDR1 KGHSH and CDR2 LQKENI. With 3 bases removed from V and 0 bases from J, the gap between germline ends came to 8 bases. The CDR3 nucleotides are TGTGCCAGCTCACCTGAGGGGTCGAACACCGGGGAGCTGTTTTTT. Translation gives CASSPEGSNTGELFF.

V usage is TRBV2 and J usage is TRBJ2-2, with 10 bases identical to TRBD2. The CDR3 length is 17 residues. Germline V gene data show CDR1 as SNHLY and CDR2 as FYNNEI. With V trimmed by 3 bases and J by 4 bases, 8 bases remained unmatched. CDR3 loop: CASSEPGLAKITGELFF. The CDR3 DNA reads TGTGCCAGCAGTGAGCCGGGACTAGCGAAGATCACCGGGGAGCTGTTTTTT.

This sequence joins TRBV12-3 or TRBV12-4 and TRBJ2-7; 14 bases are shared with TRBD2. J was trimmed by 1 base and V by 6 bases; bases with no gene match: 8. This CDR3 is built from 17 residues. The CDR3 loop reads CASSPRLAGGRSYEQYF. CDR3 bases: TGTGCCAGCAGCCCGAGACTAGCGGGAGGGCGGTCCTACGAGCAGTACTTC.

This chain joins TRBV28 and TRBJ2-1; TRBD2 might be the D (7 bases). V was cut by 4 bases and J by 0 bases, with 10 bases left in between. CDR1 is MDHEN, CDR2 SYDVKM, per germline. This CDR3 spans 15 amino acids. This CDR3 is CASSSRGRSYNEQFF. CDR3 DNA: TGTGCCAGCAGTTCGCGGGGGCGCTCCTACAATGAGCAGTTCTTC.

This chain connects TRBV9 to TRBJ1-2, with D uncertain. Germline V CDR1 and CDR2: SGDLS, YYNGEE. The CDR3 totals 13 residues. Trimming cost V 2 bases and J 1 base, with 6 bases left between them. The CDR3 protein is CASSVQSNYGYTF. In DNA, the CDR3 is TGTGCCAGCAGCGTCCAGAGTAACTATGGCTACACCTTC.

About this clonotype: A junction boundary mismatches the germline segment, possibly from a read error. The chain carries TRBV12-3 or TRBV12-4 and TRBJ2-3; D is unclear. The CDR3 consists of 11 residues. Written as DNA, the CDR3 is TGTGCCAGCTCTCGAATAGATACGGAGTATTTT. Translating gives CASSRIDTEYF.

The J gene is TRBJ2-7, the V gene TRBV18, with D unclear. Deletions cut 2 bases from V and 4 bases from J, with 9 bases between. The length of the CDR3 is 13 residues. Germline CDR1 KGHSH, CDR2 LQKENI. The chain's CDR3 is CASSPLQRYEQYF. The CDR3 bases are TGTGCCAGCTCACCATTACAGCGATACGAGCAGTACTTC.

The rearrangement links TRBV15 to TRBJ1-6; D is unresolved. V was cut by 4 bases and J by 0 bases, with 13 bases left in between. CDR1 and CDR2 (germline): LNHNV, YYDKDF (reference sequence). The CDR3 runs to 17 residues. The CDR3 loop reads CATSTGGRSSYNSPLHF. The CDR3 DNA reads TGTGCCACCAGCACTGGAGGTAGGAGCTCCTATAATTCACCCCTCCACTTT.

The chain links TRBV11-2 to TRBJ2-3; D may be TRBD2 (5 bases). CDR1 and CDR2 from the germline V gene are SGHAT and FQNNGV. This CDR3 has 14 residues. V dropped 5 bases and J dropped 0 bases, with 9 bases sitting between them. CDR3 DNA: TGTGCCAGCAGCGATAGCGCTAGCACAGATACGCAGTATTTT. Residues: CASSDSASTDTQYF.

The rearrangement links TRBV7-6 to TRBJ2-7; TRBD1 agrees at 9 bases. The CDR3 consists of 15 residues. Germline-derived CDR1 and CDR2 are SGHVS and FNYEAQ. J was trimmed by 5 bases and V by 6 bases; bases with no gene match: 11. CDR3 amino acids: CASSRTGQGFDEQYF. The DNA of the CDR3 is TGTGCCAGCAGTAGAACGGGACAGGGTTTTGACGAGCAGTACTTC.

This clonotype was found a few times. The chain links TRBV12-3 or TRBV12-4 to TRBJ1-1; D gene ambiguous. The CDR3 contains 13 residues. Trimming left V 7 bases short and J 3 bases short, with 12 bases between. CDR3 loop: CASTSLRHTEAFF. The CDR3 DNA reads as TGTGCCAGCACCTCCCTTCGCCACACTGAAGCTTTCTTT.

V gene TRBV3-1 combines with J gene TRBJ1-2; D might be TRBD1 (6 bases). This CDR3 contains 15 residues. The V end was cut by 1 base, the J end by 7 bases, with 16 bases between. Germline values: CDR1 LGHDT, CDR2 YNNKEL (reference sequence). The CDR3 loop is CASSQGGARGGGYTF. The CDR3, as DNA: TGTGCCAGCAGCCAAGGGGGTGCCAGGGGCGGTGGCTACACCTTC.

This clonotype occurred a few times. The V gene is TRBV4-3, the J gene TRBJ2-4, with D tentatively TRBD1 (6 bases). V shed 1 base and J shed 5 bases, with 9 bases lying between them. Looked up from germline, CDR1 is LGHNA and CDR2 is YSLEER. The CDR3 has 14 residues. For the CDR3, the DNA is TGCGCCAGCAGCCAAGTTGGACAGCAAAACATTCAGTACTTC. This gives the protein CASSQVGQQNIQYF.